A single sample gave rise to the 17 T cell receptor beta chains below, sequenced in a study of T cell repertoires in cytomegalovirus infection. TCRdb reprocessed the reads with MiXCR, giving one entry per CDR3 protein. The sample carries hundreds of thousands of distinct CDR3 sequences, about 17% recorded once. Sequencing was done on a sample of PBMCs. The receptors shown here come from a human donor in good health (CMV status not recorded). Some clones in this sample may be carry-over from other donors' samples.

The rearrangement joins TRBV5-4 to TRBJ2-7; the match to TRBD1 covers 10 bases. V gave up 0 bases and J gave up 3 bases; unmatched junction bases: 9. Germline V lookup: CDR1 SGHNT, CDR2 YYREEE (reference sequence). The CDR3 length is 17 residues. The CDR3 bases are TGTGCCAGCAGCTTGGACGGGACAGGGGTATTGATCTACGAGCAGTACTTC. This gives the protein CASSLDGTGVLIYEQYF. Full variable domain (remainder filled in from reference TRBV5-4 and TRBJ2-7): ETGVTQSPTHLIKTRGQQVTLRCSSQSGHNTVSWYQQALGQGPQFIFQYYREEENGRGNFPPRFSGLQFPNYSSELNVNALELDDSALYLCASSLDGTGVLIYEQYFGPGTRLTVT.

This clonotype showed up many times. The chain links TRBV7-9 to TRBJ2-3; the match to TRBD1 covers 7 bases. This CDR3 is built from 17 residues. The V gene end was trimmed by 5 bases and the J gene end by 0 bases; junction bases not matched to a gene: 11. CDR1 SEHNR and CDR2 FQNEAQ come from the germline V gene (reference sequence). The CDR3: CASSPRPRDRSTDTQYF. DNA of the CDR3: TGTGCCAGCAGCCCTCGCCCCCGGGACAGAAGCACAGATACGCAGTATTTT.

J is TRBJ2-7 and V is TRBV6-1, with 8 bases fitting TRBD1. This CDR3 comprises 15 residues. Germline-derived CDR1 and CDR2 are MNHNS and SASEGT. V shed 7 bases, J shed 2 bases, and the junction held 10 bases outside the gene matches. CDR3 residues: CASTLTGAKTYEQYF. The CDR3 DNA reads TGTGCCAGCACCCTGACAGGGGCAAAAACCTACGAGCAGTACTTC.

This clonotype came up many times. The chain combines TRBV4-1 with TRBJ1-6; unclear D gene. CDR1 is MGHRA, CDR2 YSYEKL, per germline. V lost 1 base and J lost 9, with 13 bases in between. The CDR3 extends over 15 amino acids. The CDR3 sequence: CASSQVAGPGSPLHF. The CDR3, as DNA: TGCGCCAGCAGCCAAGTCGCCGGGCCGGGTTCACCCCTCCACTTT.

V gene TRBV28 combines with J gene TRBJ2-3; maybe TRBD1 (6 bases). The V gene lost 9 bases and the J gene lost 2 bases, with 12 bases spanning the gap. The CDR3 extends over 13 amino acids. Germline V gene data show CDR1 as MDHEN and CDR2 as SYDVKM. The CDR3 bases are TGTGCCAGTGCGGACAGCTTCACAGATACGCAGTATTTT. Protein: CASADSFTDTQYF.

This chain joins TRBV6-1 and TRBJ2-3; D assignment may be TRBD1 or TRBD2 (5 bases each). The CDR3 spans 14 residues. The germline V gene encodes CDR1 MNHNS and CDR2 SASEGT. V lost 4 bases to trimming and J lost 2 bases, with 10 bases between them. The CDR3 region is CASSGTGTTDTQYF. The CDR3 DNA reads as TGTGCCAGCAGTGGAACCGGGACCACAGATACGCAGTATTTT.

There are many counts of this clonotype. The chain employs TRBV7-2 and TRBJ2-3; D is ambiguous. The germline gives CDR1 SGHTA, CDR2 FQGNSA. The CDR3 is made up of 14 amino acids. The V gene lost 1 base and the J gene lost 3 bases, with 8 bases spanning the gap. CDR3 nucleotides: TGTGCCAGCAGCTTAGATAGACAAACAGATACGCAGTATTTT. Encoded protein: CASSLDRQTDTQYF.

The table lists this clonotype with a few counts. In nucleotides, the CDR3 is TGTGCCAGCAGCTTAAGGCAGGGGGCTTACTTGGGCACTGAAGCTTTCTTT. It codes for CASSLRQGAYLGTEAFF. This chain links TRBV5-6 with TRBJ1-1; TRBD1 aligns across 8 bases. The CDR3 is 17 amino acids. From germline, CDR1 is SGHDT and CDR2 YYEEEE. Trimming took 2 bases from V and 4 from J; bases not matched to a gene: 13.

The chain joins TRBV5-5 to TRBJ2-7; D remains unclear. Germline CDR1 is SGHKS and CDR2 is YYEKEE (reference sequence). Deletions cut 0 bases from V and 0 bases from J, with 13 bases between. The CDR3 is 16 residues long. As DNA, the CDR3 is TGTGCCAGCAGCTTGGATGGAGCTCTTAGCTCCTACGAGCAGTACTTC. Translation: CASSLDGALSSYEQYF.

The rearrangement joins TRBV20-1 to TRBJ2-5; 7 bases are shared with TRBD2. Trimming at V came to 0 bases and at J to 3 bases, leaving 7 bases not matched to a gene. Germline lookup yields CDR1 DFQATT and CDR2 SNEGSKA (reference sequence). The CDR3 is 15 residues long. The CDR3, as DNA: TGCAGTGCTAGAGATCCTAGCGGATTAGAAGAGACCCAGTACTTC. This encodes CSARDPSGLEETQYF.

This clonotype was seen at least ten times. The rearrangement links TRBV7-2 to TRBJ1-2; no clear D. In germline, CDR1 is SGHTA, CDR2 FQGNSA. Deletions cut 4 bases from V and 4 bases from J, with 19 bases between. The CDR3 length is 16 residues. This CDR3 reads CASSYAMLGAGYGYTF. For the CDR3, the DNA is TGTGCCAGCAGCTATGCTATGCTAGGTGCGGGCTATGGCTACACCTTC.

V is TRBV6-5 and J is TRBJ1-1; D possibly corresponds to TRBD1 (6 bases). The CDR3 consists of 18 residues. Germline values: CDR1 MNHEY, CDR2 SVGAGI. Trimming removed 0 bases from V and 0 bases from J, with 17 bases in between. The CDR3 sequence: CASSYSSPGAEMNTEAFF. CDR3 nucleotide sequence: TGTGCCAGCAGTTACTCGAGTCCGGGGGCGGAAATGAACACTGAAGCTTTCTTT.

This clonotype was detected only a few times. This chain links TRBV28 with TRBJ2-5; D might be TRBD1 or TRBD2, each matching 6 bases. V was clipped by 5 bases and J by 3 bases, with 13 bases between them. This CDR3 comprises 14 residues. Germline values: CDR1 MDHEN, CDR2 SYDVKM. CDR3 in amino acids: CASSQRGVKETQYF. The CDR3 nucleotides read TGTGCCAGCAGTCAGAGGGGGGTTAAAGAGACCCAGTACTTC.

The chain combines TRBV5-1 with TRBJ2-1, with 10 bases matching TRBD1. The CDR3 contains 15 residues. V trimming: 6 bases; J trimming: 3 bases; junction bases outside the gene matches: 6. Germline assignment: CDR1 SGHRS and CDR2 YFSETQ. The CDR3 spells CASKTWTGGYNEQFF. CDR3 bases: TGCGCCAGCAAGACCTGGACAGGGGGCTACAATGAGCAGTTCTTC.

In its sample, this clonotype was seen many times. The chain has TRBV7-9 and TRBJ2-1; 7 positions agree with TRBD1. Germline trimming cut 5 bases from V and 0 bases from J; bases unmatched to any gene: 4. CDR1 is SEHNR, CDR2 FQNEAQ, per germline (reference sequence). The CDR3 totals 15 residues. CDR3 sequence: CASSRQGSSYNEQFF. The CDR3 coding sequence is TGTGCCAGCAGCCGACAGGGAAGCTCCTACAATGAGCAGTTCTTC. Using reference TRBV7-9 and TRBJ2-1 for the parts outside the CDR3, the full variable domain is DTGVSQNPRHKITKRGQNVTFRCDPISEHNRLYWYRQTLGQGPEFLTYFQNEAQLEKSRLLSDRFSAERPKGSFSTLEIQRTEQGDSAMYLCASSRQGSSYNEQFFGPGTRLTVL.

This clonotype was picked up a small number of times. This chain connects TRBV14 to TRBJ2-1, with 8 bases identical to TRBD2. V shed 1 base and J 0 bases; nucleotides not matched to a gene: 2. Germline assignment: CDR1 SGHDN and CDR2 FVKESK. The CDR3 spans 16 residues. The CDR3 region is CASSQVAGSSYNEQFF. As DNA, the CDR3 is TGTGCCAGCAGCCAAGTAGCGGGGAGCTCCTACAATGAGCAGTTCTTC.

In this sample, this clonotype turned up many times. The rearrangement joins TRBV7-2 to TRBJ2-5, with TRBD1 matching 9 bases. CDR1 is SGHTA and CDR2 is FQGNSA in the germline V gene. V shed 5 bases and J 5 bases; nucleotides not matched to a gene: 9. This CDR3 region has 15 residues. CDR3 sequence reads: CASSPDRGWGETQYF. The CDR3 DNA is TGTGCCAGCAGCCCCGACAGGGGGTGGGGGGAGACCCAGTACTTC.